Each of the 16 T cell receptor beta chains below was sequenced from the same sample in a study of shared clonotypes between healthy human individuals. Only in-frame clones appear in the TCRdb table, and some are missing; sequencing was by immunoSEQ multiplex PCR. This table has about 2 million clones, 85% to 95% appearing once. The specimen sequenced was naive CD4+ T cells sorted from blood. Described subset: CD45RA+ positively selected. The origin of the receptors is a man aged 18 to 29 in good health.

The genes are TRBV21-1 and TRBJ2-1; TRBD2, the D gene given by the table, was not confirmed from the DNA. TRBV21-1 corresponds to a pseudogene. This CDR3 is 15 amino acids long. CDR3 nucleotides: TGTGCCAGCAGCGGAAAGCGGGAGAGGTACAATGAGCAGTTCTTC. It encodes CASSGKRERYNEQFF.

V gene TRBV18 combines with J gene TRBJ2-4; weak D call: TRBD1 (6 bases). The V gene's germline CDR1 is KGHSH and CDR2 LQKENI. CDR3 length equals 15 residues. Trimming took off 2 bases at V and 3 bases at J, with 11 bases between the two ends. The CDR3 here is CASSPGAGDKNIQYF. For the CDR3, the DNA is TGTGCCAGCTCACCAGGTGCAGGGGACAAAAACATTCAGTACTTC.

The CDR3 region is CASSADFAGGKQYF. In DNA, the CDR3 is TGTGCCAGCAGTGCGGACTTTGCGGGGGGAAAGCAGTACTTC. The V and J genes are TRBV6-5 and TRBJ2-7; 8 bases fit TRBD2. With V trimmed by 5 bases and J by 8 bases, 11 bases remained unmatched. CDR1 and CDR2 from the germline V gene are MNHEY and SVGAGI. CDR3 length equals 14 residues.

The CDR3 reads CASSLVSPTNTEAFF. The CDR3 coding sequence is TGTGCCAGCAGCTTAGTTAGCCCAACCAACACTGAAGCTTTCTTT. This rearrangement joins TRBV11-3 to TRBJ1-1; D is unresolved. V dropped 1 base and J dropped 2 bases, with 11 bases sitting between them. The CDR3 covers 15 residues. The germline CDR1 and CDR2 sequences are SGHNT and YENEEA.

This chain links TRBV5-6 with TRBJ1-5; 9 nucleotides align to TRBD1. Germline V CDR1 and CDR2: SGHDT, YYEEEE. The V segment lost 3 bases and the J segment 5 bases; nucleotides outside the gene matches: 15. This CDR3 region has 18 residues. Here the CDR3 reads CASSSGPGTGTYYQPQHF. The CDR3, as DNA: TGTGCCAGCAGCTCCGGTCCCGGGACAGGGACGTACTATCAGCCCCAGCATTTT.

V and J are TRBV6-1 and TRBJ2-3, with D uncertain. Trimming removed 4 bases from V and 2 bases from J, with 7 bases in between. Germline CDR1 reads MNHNS; CDR2 reads SASEGT. The CDR3 consists of 13 residues. CDR3 sequence (DNA): TGTGCCAGCAGTGGACGGTACACAGATACGCAGTATTTT. Encoded protein: CASSGRYTDTQYF.

This sequence joins TRBV6-5 and TRBJ1-2; no clear D. Germline-derived CDR1 and CDR2 are MNHEY and SVGAGI. CDR3 length: 12 amino acids. Trimming shortened V by 7 bases and J by 8 bases, and 14 bases separated the two germline ends. This chain's CDR3 is CASTSISGGYTF. The CDR3 nucleotides read TGTGCCAGCACGTCGATCTCTGGGGGCTACACCTTC.

The chain is built from TRBV6-1 and TRBJ2-7; the D gene is possibly TRBD1 (7 bases). Germline CDR1 reads MNHNS; CDR2 reads SASEGT. The ends were cut back, 6 bases at V and 3 bases at J, with 15 bases in the middle. This CDR3 has 14 residues. CDR3 bases: TGTGCCAGCAGGGCAGGGGGGCAAATCTACGAGCAGTACTTC. It is translated as CASRAGGQIYEQYF.

The chain couples TRBV18 to TRBJ1-1; 9 bases agree with TRBD1. The CDR3 sequence is 17 residues long. CDR1 is KGHSH and CDR2 is LQKENI in the germline V gene. The trim removed 3 bases at V and 4 bases at J, leaving 12 bases unmatched. The CDR3: CASSPPLQGALGTEAFF. In DNA form, the CDR3 reads TGTGCCAGCTCACCCCCTTTACAGGGGGCGCTTGGCACTGAAGCTTTCTTT.

The rearrangement joins TRBV20-1 to TRBJ1-4; D ambiguous. Trimming left V 5 bases short and J 8 bases short, with 6 bases between. The CDR3 is 10 amino acids. The germline CDR1 and CDR2 sequences are DFQATT and SNEGSKA (reference sequence). CDR3 residues: CSAFREKLFF. CDR3 sequence (DNA): TGCAGTGCTTTTCGAGAAAAACTGTTTTTT.

The chain recombines TRBV2 with TRBJ1-4, with no clear D. This CDR3 spans 11 amino acids. CDR1 and CDR2 (germline): SNHLY, FYNNEI. Trimming stripped 6 bases from V and 7 bases from J, with 6 bases between. CDR3 coding DNA: TGTGCCAGCAGGGAAAGTGAAAAACTGTTTTTT. This codes for CASRESEKLFF. Together with reference TRBV2 and TRBJ1-4, the CDR3 gives the full variable domain: EPEVTQTPSHQVTQMGQEVILRCVPISNHLYFYWYRQILGQKVEFLVSFYNNEISEKSEIFDDQFSVERPDGSNFTLKIRSTKLEDSAMYFCASRESEKLFFGSGTQLSVL.

The chain carries TRBV9 and TRBJ2-3; weak D call: TRBD2 (5 bases). Trimming removed 4 bases from V and 7 bases from J, with 22 bases in between. In germline, CDR1 is SGDLS, CDR2 YYNGEE. The CDR3 contains 16 residues. CDR3 amino acids: CASSPPWASSMNTQYF. CDR3 DNA: TGTGCCAGCAGCCCGCCTTGGGCTAGCTCGATGAATACGCAGTATTTT.

The chain carries TRBV10-3 and TRBJ2-1, with 9 positions matching TRBD1. After removal of 0 bases from V and 5 bases from J, the junction contained 2 bases not matched to a gene. The CDR3 has 15 amino acids. Germline V gene sequence: CDR1 ENHRY, CDR2 SYGVKD. The CDR3 is CAISESGTGNNEQFF. CDR3 bases: TGTGCCATCAGTGAGTCGGGGACAGGGAACAATGAGCAGTTCTTC.

The V and J genes are TRBV9 and TRBJ2-5, with 7 positions matching TRBD2. Germline lookup yields CDR1 SGDLS and CDR2 YYNGEE. Trimming removed 0 bases from V and 5 bases from J; junction bases left unmatched: 7. The CDR3 sequence is 15 residues long. For the CDR3, the DNA is TGTGCCAGCAGCGTAGCGGCGGAGGGAGGGGAGACCCAGTACTTC. Translation: CASSVAAEGGETQYF.

The J gene is TRBJ2-2, the V gene TRBV2; 12 bases align to TRBD2. Germline V gene lookup returns CDR1 SNHLY and CDR2 FYNNEI. Trimming took 6 bases from V and 6 from J; bases not matched to a gene: 2. The CDR3 consists of 14 residues. Written as DNA, the CDR3 is TGTGCCAGCAGGGGACTAGCGGGTCCCGGGGAGCTGTTTTTT. Translation gives CASRGLAGPGELFF.

This chain uses TRBV2 with TRBJ1-1; no firm D call. The CDR3 contains 14 residues. Germline V gene data show CDR1 as SNHLY and CDR2 as FYNNEI. Trimming removed 8 bases at V and 0 bases at J, with 13 bases between. In DNA, the CDR3 is TGTGCCAGCGATAATGAAGGAATGAACACTGAAGCTTTCTTT. This gives the protein CASDNEGMNTEAFF.